The clone carrying this TCR beta chain was seen a handful of times. This specimen comes from a study of patients and donors after allogeneic stem cell transplantation. V was shortened by 6 bases and J by 6 bases, with 17 bases between the two germline ends. The CDR3 is 14 amino acids. Germline lookup yields CDR1 KGHSH and CDR2 LQKENI. TCRdb recomputed calls from the RT-PCR reads with MiXCR, one row per CDR3 protein. The data hold around 90,000 distinct CDR3 sequences, with about 44% observed a single time. This chain links TRBV18 with TRBJ1-1; weak D call: TRBD1 (6 bases). The receptor was derived from a human donor who was either an allogeneic HSCT recipient or a stem cell or donor lymphocyte infusion donor (not recorded which). It is not recorded whose cells these are; they may come from a transplant donor. The sample comprised blood, either unsorted or a sorted T cell fraction (not recorded which). In nucleotides, the CDR3 is TGTGCCAGCTCTCCTAACAGGGAGACGGCTGAAGCTTTCTTT. Amino acids: CASSPNRETAEAFF.